This entry describes one T cell receptor beta chain. What it recognizes is unknown. The CDR3 does not end in the conserved phenylalanine or tryptophan, so this is likely a read error. The data were obtained in a study of tumor-infiltrating lymphocytes in primary liver carcinoma. Study summary: Donors had hepatocellular carcinoma or combined HCC and intrahepatic cholangiocarcinoma.

The study, taken as a whole, reports: Top-250-clone fractions were significantly higher in tumors than in blood (p = 0.039). In tumor-adjacent and tumor-blood pairs, overlap was lower than in tumor region pairs.

The investigators made TCR beta cDNA from roughly 0.55 ug total RNA, using a constant-region primer. Employing slightly modified ARM-PCR, three nested multiplex PCR rounds were run, and these gave rise to the TCR beta libraries. The first two PCR rounds used TRBV1-TRBV30 primers with a Cbeta primer, 9 to 11 cycles each. One entry per CDR3 protein results from TCRdb running MiXCR on the multiplex PCR reads. The table has about 44,000 distinct CDR3 sequences, about 80% seen once. From unsorted bulk tissue weighing roughly 17-31 mg, DNA and RNA were co-extracted. Resection treated the patients' primary liver carcinoma. Germline assignment: CDR1 SGHAT and CDR2 FQNNGV. The CDR3 runs to 14 residues.

The sample was liver tumor tissue from sampling region 3. Regarding subset: tumor region T3, left-lateral pole. This rearrangement joins TRBV11-2 to TRBJ2-3; D may be TRBD2 (6 bases). The clonotype comes from a man aged 40-49 years with primary liver carcinoma and hepatitis B virus infection. The CDR3 region is CAGGARRPADTQYL. CDR3 nucleotide sequence: TGTGCTGGAGGGGCACGGAGGCCCGCAGATACGCAGTATCTT.